One sample yielded the 8 T cell receptor beta chains listed below, sequenced in a study of T cells in Graves' hyperthyroidism and ophthalmopathy. The CDR3 regions of TCR beta were amplified from RNA transcripts. In the first-round RT-PCR of the TCR CDR3, the HTBI primer set was used. TCRdb re-called the multiplex PCR reads with MiXCR, one entry per CDR3 protein. The sample holds over 450,000 distinct CDR3 sequences, 13% to 15% seen once. The sample comprised blood. These receptors originate from a young woman with Graves' hyperthyroidism.

The chain joins TRBV12-3 or TRBV12-4 to TRBJ2-3, with D hard to call. V lost 6 bases and J 7 bases, leaving 14 bases between the germline ends. The CDR3 spans 13 residues. Written as DNA, the CDR3 is TGTGCCAGCAGCCGGAGTTGGGAAAATACGCAGTATTTT. Encoded protein: CASSRSWENTQYF.

This clonotype was found many times. This chain uses TRBV27 with TRBJ2-2; D perhaps matches TRBD2 (5 bases). Germline V CDR1 and CDR2: MNHEY, SMNVEV (reference sequence). CDR3 length: 13 amino acids. The V end was cut by 6 bases, the J end by 3 bases, with 8 bases between. This CDR3 is CASRLVHTGELFF. CDR3 bases: TGTGCCAGCAGACTAGTGCACACCGGGGAGCTGTTTTTT.

This clonotype was observed many times. This chain joins TRBV12-3 or TRBV12-4 and TRBJ2-5, with D possibly called TRBD1 or TRBD2 (5 bases each). Trimming cost V 7 bases and J 5 bases, with 17 bases left between them. The CDR3 spans 14 residues. This chain's CDR3 is CASIFSGTHETQYF. CDR3 in DNA: TGTGCCAGCATCTTTTCCGGGACGCATGAGACCCAGTACTTC.

There are a few counts of this clonotype. Germline and junction disagree at one end, which may indicate a read error. The chain employs TRBV2 and TRBJ1-1; D not resolved. CDR1 and CDR2 from the germline V gene are SNHLY and FYNNEI. The CDR3 spans 15 residues. The CDR3 here is CASSEVGGRNTGAFF. The CDR3 region has the DNA TGTGCCAGCAGTGAAGTGGGCGGACGAAACACTGGAGCTTTCTTT.

This clonotype was seen a few times. This chain joins TRBV7-3 and TRBJ2-1; D is undetermined. Per the germline V gene, CDR1 is SGHTA and CDR2 is FQGTGA. The ends were cut back, 2 bases at V and 4 bases at J, with 9 bases in the middle. The CDR3 runs to 14 residues. CDR3 loop: CASSLDIQYNEQFF. CDR3 in DNA: TGTGCCAGCAGCTTAGATATACAGTACAATGAGCAGTTCTTC.

This clonotype has ten or more counts. The chain recombines TRBV27 with TRBJ2-2; D gene ambiguous. CDR1 MNHEY and CDR2 SMNVEV come from the germline V gene (reference sequence). Deletions cut 5 bases from V and 4 bases from J, with 14 bases between. The CDR3 sequence is 15 residues long. CDR3 protein: CASSPMGLGTGELFF. In DNA, the CDR3 is TGTGCCAGCAGTCCTATGGGGTTGGGCACCGGGGAGCTGTTTTTT.

The chain links TRBV5-1 to TRBJ1-3; no reliable D call. Per germline, CDR1 SGHRS and CDR2 YFSETQ. The CDR3 is 16 residues long. The ends were cut back, 1 base at V and 0 bases at J, with 11 bases in the middle. The CDR3 DNA follows: TGCGCCAGCAGCTTGAGGCCAGGACTCTCTGGAAACACCATATATTTT. Its translation is CASSLRPGLSGNTIYF.

This clonotype was picked up many times. The rearrangement uses TRBV2 and TRBJ1-5; D gene ambiguous. The CDR3 loop spans 15 amino acids. V gave up 2 bases and J gave up 3 bases, with 11 bases separating them. The V gene's germline CDR1 is SNHLY and CDR2 FYNNEI. The chain's CDR3 is CASSEQRAYNQPQHF. The CDR3 nucleotides read TGTGCCAGCAGTGAACAGAGAGCCTACAATCAGCCCCAGCATTTT.